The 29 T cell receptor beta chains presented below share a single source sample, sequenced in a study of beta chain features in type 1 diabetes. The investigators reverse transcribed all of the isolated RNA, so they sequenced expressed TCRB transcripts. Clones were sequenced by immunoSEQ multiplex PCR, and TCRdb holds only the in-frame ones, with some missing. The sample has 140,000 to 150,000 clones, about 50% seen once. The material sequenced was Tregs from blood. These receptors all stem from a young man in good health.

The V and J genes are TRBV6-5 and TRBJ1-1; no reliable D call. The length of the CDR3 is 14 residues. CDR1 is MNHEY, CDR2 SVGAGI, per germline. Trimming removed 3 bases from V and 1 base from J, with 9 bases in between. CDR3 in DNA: TGTGCCAGCAGTTATAGAGGAAGGAACACTGAAGCTTTCTTT. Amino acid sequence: CASSYRGRNTEAFF.

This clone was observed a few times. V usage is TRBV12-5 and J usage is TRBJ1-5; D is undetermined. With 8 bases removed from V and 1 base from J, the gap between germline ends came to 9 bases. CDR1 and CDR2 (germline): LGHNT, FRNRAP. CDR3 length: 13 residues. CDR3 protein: CASQAGSNQPQHF. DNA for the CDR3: TGTGCTAGTCAGGCGGGAAGCAATCAGCCCCAGCATTTT.

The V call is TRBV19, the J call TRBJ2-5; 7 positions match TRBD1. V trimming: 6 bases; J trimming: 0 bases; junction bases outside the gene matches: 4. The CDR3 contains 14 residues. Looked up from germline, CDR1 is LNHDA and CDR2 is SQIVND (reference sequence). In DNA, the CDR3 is TGTGCCAGTAGCCCAGGGGGACACCAAGAGACCCAGTACTTC. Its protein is CASSPGGHQETQYF.

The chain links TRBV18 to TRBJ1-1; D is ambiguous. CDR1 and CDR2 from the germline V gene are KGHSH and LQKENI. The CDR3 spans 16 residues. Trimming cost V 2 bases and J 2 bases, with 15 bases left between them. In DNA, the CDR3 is TGTGCCAGCTCACCATTATCGTTGGCGGCCAACACTGAAGCTTTCTTT. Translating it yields CASSPLSLAANTEAFF.

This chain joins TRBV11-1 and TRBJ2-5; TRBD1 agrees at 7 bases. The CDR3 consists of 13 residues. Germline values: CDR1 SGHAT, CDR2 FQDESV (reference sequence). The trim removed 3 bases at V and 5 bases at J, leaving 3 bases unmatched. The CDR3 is CASSLGTAETQYF. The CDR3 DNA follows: TGTGCCAGCAGCTTGGGGACAGCGGAGACCCAGTACTTC.

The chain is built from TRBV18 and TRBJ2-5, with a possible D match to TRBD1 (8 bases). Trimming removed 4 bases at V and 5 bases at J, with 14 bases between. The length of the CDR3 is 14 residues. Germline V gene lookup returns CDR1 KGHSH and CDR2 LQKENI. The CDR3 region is CASSHGQGGETQYF. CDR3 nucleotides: TGTGCCAGCTCACACGGACAGGGAGGGGAGACCCAGTACTTC.

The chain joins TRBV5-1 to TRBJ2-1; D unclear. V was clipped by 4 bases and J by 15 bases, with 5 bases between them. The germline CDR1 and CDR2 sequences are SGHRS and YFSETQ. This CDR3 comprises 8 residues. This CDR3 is CASSPMFF. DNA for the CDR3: TGCGCCAGCAGCCCCATGTTCTTC.

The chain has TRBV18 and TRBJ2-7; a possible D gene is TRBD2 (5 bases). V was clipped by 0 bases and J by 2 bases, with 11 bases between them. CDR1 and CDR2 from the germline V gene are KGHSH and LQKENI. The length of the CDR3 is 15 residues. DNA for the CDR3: TGTGCCAGCTCACCACCGGCACGGGAAACCTACGAGCAGTACTTC. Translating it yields CASSPPARETYEQYF.

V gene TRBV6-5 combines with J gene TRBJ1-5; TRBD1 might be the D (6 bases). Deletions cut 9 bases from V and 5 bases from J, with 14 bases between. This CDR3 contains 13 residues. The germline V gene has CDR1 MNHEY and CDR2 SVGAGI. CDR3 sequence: CARRTDFYQPQHF. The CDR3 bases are TGTGCCAGGAGGACAGATTTCTATCAGCCCCAGCATTTT.

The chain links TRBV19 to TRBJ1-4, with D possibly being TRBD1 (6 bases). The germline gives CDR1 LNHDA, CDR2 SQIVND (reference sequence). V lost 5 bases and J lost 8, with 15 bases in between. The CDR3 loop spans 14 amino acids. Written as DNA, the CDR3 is TGTGCCAGTAGTCTTAGACAGGTGGCGGAAAAACTGTTTTTT. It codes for CASSLRQVAEKLFF.

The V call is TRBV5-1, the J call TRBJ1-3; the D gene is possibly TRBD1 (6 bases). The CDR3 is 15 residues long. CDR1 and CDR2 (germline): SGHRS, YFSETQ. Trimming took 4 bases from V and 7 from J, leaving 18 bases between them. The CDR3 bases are TGCGCCAGCAGCAGCACAGGGTTCTACGAGAACACCATATATTTT. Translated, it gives CASSSTGFYENTIYF. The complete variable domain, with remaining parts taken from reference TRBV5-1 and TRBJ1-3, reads KAGVTQTPRYLIKTRGQQVTLSCSPISGHRSVSWYQQTPGQGLQFLFEYFSETQRNKGNFPGRFSGRQFSNSRSEMNVSTLELGDSALYLCASSSTGFYENTIYFGEGSWLTVV.

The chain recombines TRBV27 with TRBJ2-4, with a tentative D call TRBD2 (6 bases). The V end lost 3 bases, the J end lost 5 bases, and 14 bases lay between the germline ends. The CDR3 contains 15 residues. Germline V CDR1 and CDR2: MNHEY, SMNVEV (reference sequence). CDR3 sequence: CASSFLGEVQNIQYF. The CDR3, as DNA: TGTGCCAGCAGTTTTTTAGGGGAGGTCCAAAACATTCAGTACTTC.

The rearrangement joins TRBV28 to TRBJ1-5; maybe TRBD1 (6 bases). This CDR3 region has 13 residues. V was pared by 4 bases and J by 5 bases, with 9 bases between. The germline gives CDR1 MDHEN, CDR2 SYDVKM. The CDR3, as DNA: TGTGCCAGCAGTTATCCAGGGGATCAGCCCCAGCATTTT. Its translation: CASSYPGDQPQHF. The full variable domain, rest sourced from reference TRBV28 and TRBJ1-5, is DVKVTQSSRYLVKRTGEKVFLECVQDMDHENMFWYRQDPGLGLRLIYFSYDVKMKEKGDIPEGYSVSREKKERFSLILESASTNQTSMYLCASSYPGDQPQHFGDGTRLSIL.

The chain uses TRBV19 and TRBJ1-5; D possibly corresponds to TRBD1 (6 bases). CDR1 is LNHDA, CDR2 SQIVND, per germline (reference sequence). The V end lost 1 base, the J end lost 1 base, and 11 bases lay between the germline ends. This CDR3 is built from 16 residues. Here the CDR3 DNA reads TGTGCCAGTAGTATAGGAGAGGGGGGGAGCAATCAGCCCCAGCATTTT. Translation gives CASSIGEGGSNQPQHF.

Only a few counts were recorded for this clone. This CDR3 reads CSASSDEQYF. In DNA form, the CDR3 reads TGCAGTGCTAGTAGCGACGAGCAGTACTTC. The rearrangement uses TRBV20-1 and TRBJ2-5; D possibly corresponds to TRBD2 (5 bases). The J call is uncertain, as TRBJ2-7 better fits the DNA end. CDR1 and CDR2 from the germline V gene are DFQATT and SNEGSKA (reference sequence). The CDR3 totals 10 residues.

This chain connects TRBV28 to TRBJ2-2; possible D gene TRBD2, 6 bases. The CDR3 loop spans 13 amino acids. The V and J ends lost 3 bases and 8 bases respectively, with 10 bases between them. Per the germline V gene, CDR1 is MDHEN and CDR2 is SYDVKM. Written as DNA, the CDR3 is TGTGCCAGCAGTTTCGCGGGGAGAGGGGAGCTGTTTTTT. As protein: CASSFAGRGELFF.

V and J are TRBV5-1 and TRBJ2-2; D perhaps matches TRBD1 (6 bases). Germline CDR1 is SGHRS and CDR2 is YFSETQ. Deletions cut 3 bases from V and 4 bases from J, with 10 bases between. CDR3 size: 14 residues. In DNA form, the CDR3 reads TGCGCCAGCAGCTCATTACAGGGCACCGGGGAGCTGTTTTTT. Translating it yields CASSSLQGTGELFF.

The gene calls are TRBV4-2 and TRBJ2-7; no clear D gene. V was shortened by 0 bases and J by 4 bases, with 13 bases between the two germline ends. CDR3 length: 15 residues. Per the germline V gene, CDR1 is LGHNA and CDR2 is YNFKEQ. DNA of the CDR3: TGTGCCAGCAGCCAAGACCTGACACGGAATTACGAGCAGTACTTC. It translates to CASSQDLTRNYEQYF.

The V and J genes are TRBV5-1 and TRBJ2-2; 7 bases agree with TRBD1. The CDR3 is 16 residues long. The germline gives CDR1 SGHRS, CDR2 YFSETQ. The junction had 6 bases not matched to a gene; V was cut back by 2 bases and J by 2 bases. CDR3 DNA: TGCGCCAGCAGCTTACCGGGACAGATAAACACCGGGGAGCTGTTTTTT. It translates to CASSLPGQINTGELFF.

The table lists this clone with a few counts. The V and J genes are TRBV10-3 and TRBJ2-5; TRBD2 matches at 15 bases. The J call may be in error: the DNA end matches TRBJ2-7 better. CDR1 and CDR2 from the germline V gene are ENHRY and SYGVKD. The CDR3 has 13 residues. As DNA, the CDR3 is TGTGCCATGGGGACTAGCGGGGGGTACGAGCAGTACTTC. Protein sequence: CAMGTSGGYEQYF.

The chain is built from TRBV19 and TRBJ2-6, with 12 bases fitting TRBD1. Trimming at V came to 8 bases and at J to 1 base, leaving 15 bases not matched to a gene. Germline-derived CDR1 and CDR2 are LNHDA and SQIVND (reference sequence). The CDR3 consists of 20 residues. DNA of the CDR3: TGTGCCAGTCAGTCGGCCGGGACAGGGGGCTTTCTATCTGGGGCCAACGTCCTGACTTTC. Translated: CASQSAGTGGFLSGANVLTF. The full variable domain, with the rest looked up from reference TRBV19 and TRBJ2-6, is DGGITQSPKYLFRKEGQNVTLSCEQNLNHDAMYWYRQDPGQGLRLIYYSQIVNDFQKGDIAEGYSVSREKKESFPLTVTSAQKNPTAFYLCASQSAGTGGFLSGANVLTFGAGSRLTVL.

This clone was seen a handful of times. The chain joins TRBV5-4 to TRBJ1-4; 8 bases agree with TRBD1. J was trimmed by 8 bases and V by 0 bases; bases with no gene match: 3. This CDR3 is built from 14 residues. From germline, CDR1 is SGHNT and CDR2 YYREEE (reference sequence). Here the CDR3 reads CASSLGQGKEKLFF. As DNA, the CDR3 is TGTGCCAGCAGCTTGGGACAGGGGAAGGAAAAACTGTTTTTT.

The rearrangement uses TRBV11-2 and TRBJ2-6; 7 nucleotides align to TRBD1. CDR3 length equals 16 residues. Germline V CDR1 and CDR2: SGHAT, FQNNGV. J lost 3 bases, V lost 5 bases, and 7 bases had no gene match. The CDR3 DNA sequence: TGTGCCAGCAGCGCCCTTAGGGGGCTTGGGGCCAACGTCCTGACTTTC. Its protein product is CASSALRGLGANVLTF.

DNA for the CDR3: TGTGCCAGCAGCCCGCGGGCGGGGGGGAGTGCAGAGACCCAGTACTTC. Amino acids: CASSPRAGGSAETQYF. The V gene is TRBV5-4, the J gene TRBJ2-5; 9 nucleotides match TRBD2. Losses at the gene ends were 4 bases for V and 4 bases for J; bases not matched to a gene: 11. The CDR3 is made up of 16 amino acids. In germline, CDR1 is SGHNT, CDR2 YYREEE (reference sequence).

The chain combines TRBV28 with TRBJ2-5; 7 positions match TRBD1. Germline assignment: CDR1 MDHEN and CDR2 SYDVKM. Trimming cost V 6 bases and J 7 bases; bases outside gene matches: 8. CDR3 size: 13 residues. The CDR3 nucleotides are TGTGCCAGCAGAGGGGGCGCATTAGGGACCCAGTACTTC. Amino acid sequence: CASRGGALGTQYF. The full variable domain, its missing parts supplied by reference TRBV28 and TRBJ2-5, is DVKVTQSSRYLVKRTGEKVFLECVQDMDHENMFWYRQDPGLGLRLIYFSYDVKMKEKGDIPEGYSVSREKKERFSLILESASTNQTSMYLCASRGGALGTQYFGPGTRLLVL.

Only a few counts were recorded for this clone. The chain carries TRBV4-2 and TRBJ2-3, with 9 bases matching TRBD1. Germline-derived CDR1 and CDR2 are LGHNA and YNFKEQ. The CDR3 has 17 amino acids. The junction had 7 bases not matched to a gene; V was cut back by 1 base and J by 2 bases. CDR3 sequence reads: CASSQVAGQGNTDTQYF. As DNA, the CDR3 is TGTGCCAGCAGCCAAGTCGCGGGACAGGGAAACACAGATACGCAGTATTTT.

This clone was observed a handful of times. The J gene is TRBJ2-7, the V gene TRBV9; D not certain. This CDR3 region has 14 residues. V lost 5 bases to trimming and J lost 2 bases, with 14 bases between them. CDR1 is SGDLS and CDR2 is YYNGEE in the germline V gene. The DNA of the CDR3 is TGTGCCAGCAGTGCCCGCTTTGAGGCCTACGAGCAGTACTTC. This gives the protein CASSARFEAYEQYF. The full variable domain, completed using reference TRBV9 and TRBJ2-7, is DSGVTQTPKHLITATGQRVTLRCSPRSGDLSVYWYQQSLDQGLQFLIQYYNGEERAKGNILERFSAQQFPDLHSELNLSSLELGDSALYFCASSARFEAYEQYFGPGTRLTVT.

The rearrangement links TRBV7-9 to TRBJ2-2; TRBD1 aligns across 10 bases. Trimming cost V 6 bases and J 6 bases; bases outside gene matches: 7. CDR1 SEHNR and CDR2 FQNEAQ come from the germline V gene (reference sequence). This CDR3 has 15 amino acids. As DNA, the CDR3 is TGTGCCAGCAGATTGACAGGGGGCCTTGCCGGGGAGCTGTTTTTT. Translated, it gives CASRLTGGLAGELFF.

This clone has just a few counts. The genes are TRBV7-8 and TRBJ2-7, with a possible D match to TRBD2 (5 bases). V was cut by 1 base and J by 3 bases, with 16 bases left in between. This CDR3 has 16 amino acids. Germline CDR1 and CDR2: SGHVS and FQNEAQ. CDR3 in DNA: TGTGCCAGCAGCTTAGGCGGGTCGGCCTCTTTCTACGAGCAGTACTTC. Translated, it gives CASSLGGSASFYEQYF.